Listed here are 20 T cell receptor beta chains from one sample, sequenced in a study of beta chain features in type 1 diabetes. Overall study findings and caveats: The study found moderately but significantly shorter TCRB CDR3s in all four CD4+ subsets of Type 1 diabetes patients.

Expressed TCRB transcripts were sequenced because the entire RNA isolate underwent reverse transcription. The method was immunoSEQ multiplex PCR; TCRdb's version includes in-frame clones alone and lacks a portion of them. The repertoire consists of 600,000 to 700,000 clones, with under 15% occurring once and the leading ten covering 0.022%. No antigens are known for them. Sequenced: naive CD4+ T cells from blood. The origin of the receptors is a man aged 18 to 29 with type 1 diabetes.

This clone was detected a few times. The rearrangement joins TRBV19 to TRBJ1-1, with 8 bases identical to TRBD1. V was clipped by 5 bases and J by 3 bases; unmatched bases: 8. This CDR3 has 15 amino acids. Germline CDR1 LNHDA, CDR2 SQIVND (reference sequence). The CDR3 here is CASSPNRGKDTEAFF. As DNA, the CDR3 is TGTGCCAGTAGTCCTAACAGGGGGAAGGACACTGAAGCTTTCTTT.

Written as DNA, the CDR3 is TGTGCCAGCTCACCTGGTGGGGGGGCTGAGAATTCACCCCTCCACTTT. This codes for CASSPGGGAENSPLHF. The chain recombines TRBV18 with TRBJ1-6, with D possibly TRBD1 on 6 matching bases. Germline CDR1 reads KGHSH; CDR2 reads LQKENI. CDR3 length: 16 residues. Trimming took off 3 bases at V and 7 bases at J, with 16 bases between the two ends.

The V gene is TRBV5-6, the J gene TRBJ2-1, with 7 bases lining up with TRBD1. CDR1 is SGHDT, CDR2 YYEEEE, per germline. The CDR3 is made up of 15 amino acids. The trim removed 4 bases at V and 5 bases at J, leaving 9 bases unmatched. CDR3 residues: CASSPRTGWDNEQFF. CDR3 in DNA: TGTGCCAGCAGCCCCCGGACAGGATGGGACAATGAGCAGTTCTTC.

The rearrangement joins TRBV20-1 to TRBJ1-2; D is unresolved. V lost 0 bases and J lost 9, with 2 bases in between. The CDR3 runs to 9 residues. Looked up from germline, CDR1 is DFQATT and CDR2 is SNEGSKA (reference sequence). The CDR3 is CSARDRYTF. The CDR3 nucleotides are TGCAGTGCTAGAGACCGCTACACCTTC.

There are a few counts of this clone. Within the sample, other DNA sequences also encode this same CDR3. The chain recombines TRBV5-6 with TRBJ2-3; 8 nucleotides match TRBD1. The CDR3 totals 14 residues. V was clipped by 4 bases and J by 4 bases; unmatched bases: 5. Germline CDR1 reads SGHDT; CDR2 reads YYEEEE. This chain's CDR3 is CASSPGQGPDTQYF. The CDR3 DNA is TGTGCCAGCAGCCCCGGACAGGGTCCAGATACGCAGTATTTT.

This clone was seen more than once but under ten times. The chain uses TRBV30 and TRBJ2-5; D could derive from TRBD1 or TRBD2 (5 bases each). The DNA end lines up better with TRBJ2-7; the J call may be wrong. The CDR3 is 14 amino acids. The germline V gene encodes CDR1 GTSNPN and CDR2 SVGIG (reference sequence). The CDR3 loop is CAWSPKRGFYEQYF. The CDR3 bases are TGTGCCTGGAGTCCCAAGAGGGGATTCTACGAGCAGTACTTC.

This clone has only a few counts. This CDR3 is CASSLGQLYNEQFF. The CDR3 region has the DNA TGCGCCAGCAGCTTGGGACAGCTGTACAATGAGCAGTTCTTC. The genes are TRBV5-1 and TRBJ2-1, with a possible D match to TRBD1 (5 bases). Germline CDR1 and CDR2: SGHRS and YFSETQ. The CDR3 contains 14 residues. The V end lost 0 bases, the J end lost 4 bases, and 8 bases lay between the germline ends.

In its sample, this clone was seen a few times. The V and J genes are TRBV6-6 and TRBJ2-5; weak D call: TRBD1 (6 bases). V was clipped by 6 bases and J by 1 base, with 12 bases between them. Germline V lookup: CDR1 MNHNY, CDR2 SVGAGI (reference sequence). The length of the CDR3 is 14 residues. This CDR3 is CASSLDSSQETQYF. The CDR3 DNA follows: TGTGCCAGCAGCCTGGACAGCAGCCAAGAGACCCAGTACTTC.

This rearrangement joins TRBV29-1 to TRBJ2-2; 10 bases fit TRBD2. Unmatched junction bases numbered 11, after V lost 5 bases and J lost 5 bases. Germline CDR1 and CDR2: SQVTM and ANQGSEA. This CDR3 is 16 amino acids long. The CDR3 region has the DNA TGCAGCGTTAAAAACCTAGCGGGGGATAGGACCGGGGAGCTGTTTTTT. Residues: CSVKNLAGDRTGELFF.

The chain employs TRBV9 and TRBJ1-5, with a tentative D call TRBD1 (5 bases). This CDR3 spans 15 amino acids. Trimming shortened V by 1 base and J by 3 bases, and 11 bases separated the two germline ends. CDR1 SGDLS and CDR2 YYNGEE come from the germline V gene. The CDR3 protein is CASSVSGTLNQPQHF. In DNA form, the CDR3 reads TGTGCCAGCAGCGTATCCGGGACCCTCAATCAGCCCCAGCATTTT.

This chain links TRBV5-1 with TRBJ2-7, with D perhaps being TRBD1 or TRBD2 (5 bases each). This CDR3 region has 15 residues. Trimming cost V 4 bases and J 0 bases, with 14 bases left between them. CDR1 and CDR2 from the germline V gene are SGHRS and YFSETQ. The CDR3 region is CASSADGTASYEQYF. The CDR3 nucleotides are TGCGCCAGCAGCGCGGACGGGACGGCCTCCTACGAGCAGTACTTC.

This clone was observed a few times. V is TRBV29-1 and J is TRBJ1-2; no clear D gene. Germline CDR1 reads SQVTM; CDR2 reads ANQGSEA. V lost 6 bases to trimming and J lost 3 bases, with 11 bases between them. This CDR3 is 12 amino acids long. The CDR3 region is CSVAERDYGYTF. The CDR3 DNA reads TGCAGCGTGGCCGAACGGGACTATGGCTACACCTTC.

On this clone itself: The same CDR3 arises from other DNA sequences in this sample as well. This chain joins TRBV18 and TRBJ2-7, with unresolved D. Germline CDR1 reads KGHSH; CDR2 reads LQKENI. The CDR3 consists of 11 residues. Trimming stripped 5 bases from V and 1 base from J, with 3 bases between. CDR3 coding DNA: TGTGCCAGCTCAGCTTCCTACGAGCAGTACTTC. It translates to CASSASYEQYF.

This clone was detected only a few times. The chain carries TRBV2 and TRBJ1-2; D gene unclear. V lost 6 bases to trimming and J lost 8 bases, with 22 bases between them. Germline CDR1 is SNHLY and CDR2 is FYNNEI. The CDR3 extends over 15 amino acids. In DNA form, the CDR3 reads TGTGCCAGCAGGGGAGTGCGGGGAGCCGTGGTGGGCTACACCTTC. Residues: CASRGVRGAVVGYTF.

This clone occurred a few times. The chain employs TRBV7-2 and TRBJ1-5; D not resolved. Germline assignment: CDR1 SGHTA and CDR2 FQGNSA. The V end was cut by 5 bases, the J end by 0 bases, with 14 bases between. The length of the CDR3 is 16 residues. The CDR3 here is CASSLRGIDSNQPQHF. For the CDR3, the DNA is TGTGCCAGCAGCCTAAGAGGGATCGATAGCAATCAGCCCCAGCATTTT.

J is TRBJ2-3 and V is TRBV28; 9 positions agree with TRBD1. CDR1 and CDR2 from the germline V gene are MDHEN and SYDVKM. This CDR3 spans 16 amino acids. Trimming cost V 6 bases and J 0 bases; bases outside gene matches: 7. CDR3 in DNA: TGTGCCAGCAGCCCGGGACAGGGAGCTAGCACAGATACGCAGTATTTT. This gives the protein CASSPGQGASTDTQYF.

The chain is built from TRBV29-1 and TRBJ2-6; 7 bases are a match to TRBD1. CDR3 length: 15 residues. CDR1 and CDR2 (germline): SQVTM, ANQGSEA. The J segment lost 2 bases and the V segment lost 4 bases, leaving 5 bases of the junction unmatched. CDR3 amino acids: CSVAPTGTGANVLTF. The DNA for the CDR3 is TGCAGCGTTGCCCCGACAGGGACTGGGGCCAACGTCCTGACTTTC.

The chain recombines TRBV28 with TRBJ1-5, with D perhaps matching TRBD1 (6 bases). The germline V and J ends were trimmed by 5 bases and 7 bases, with 15 bases remaining between them. The germline V gene encodes CDR1 MDHEN and CDR2 SYDVKM. The CDR3 has 14 residues. This chain's CDR3 is CASSLGPQGQPQHF. CDR3 bases: TGTGCCAGCAGTCTCGGGCCCCAGGGGCAGCCCCAGCATTTT.

In its sample, this clone was seen a few times. This rearrangement joins TRBV10-1 to TRBJ2-3; either TRBD1 or TRBD2 may fit D (5 bases each). V was cut by 0 bases and J by 0 bases, with 13 bases left in between. The germline CDR1 and CDR2 sequences are WNHNN and SYGVQD (reference sequence). This CDR3 contains 17 residues. This CDR3 reads CASSESGPHLSTDTQYF. The CDR3, as DNA: TGCGCCAGCAGTGAGTCGGGACCCCACTTAAGCACAGATACGCAGTATTTT.

With regard to this clone: Other DNA sequences from this sample encode an identical CDR3 as well. The chain has TRBV30 and TRBJ2-7; D is undetermined. The CDR3 is 13 amino acids. Germline loops: CDR1 GTSNPN, CDR2 SVGIG (reference sequence). Trimming shortened V by 0 bases and J by 0 bases, and 6 bases separated the two germline ends. CDR3 amino acids: CAWSVGNSYEQYF. DNA of the CDR3: TGTGCCTGGAGTGTAGGCAACTCCTACGAGCAGTACTTC.